This T cell receptor (beta chain) was identified in a study of Graves' ophthalmopathy and Graves' hyperthyroidism. The table lists this clonotype with many counts. V was clipped by 2 bases and J by 2 bases, with 9 bases between them. This CDR3 comprises 14 residues. CDR1 and CDR2 (germline): MNHEY, SVGEGT. Amplification targeted the TCR beta CDR3 regions, with RNA transcripts as the source material. HTBI-primed RT-PCR formed the first round, and a multiplex PCR formed the second. TCRdb itself ran the multiplex PCR reads through MiXCR, one entry per CDR3 protein. This sample has some 520,000 distinct CDR3 sequences, with approximately 15% found just once.

The chain is built from TRBV6-2 or TRBV6-3 and TRBJ2-5; tentative D call: TRBD2 (5 bases). The clonotype comes from a woman aged 30 to 39 with Graves' ophthalmopathy. Sample: blood. Written as DNA, the CDR3 is TGTGCCAGCAGTTACGGACTGGAACAAGAGACCCAGTACTTC. Residues: CASSYGLEQETQYF.